Listed here are 23 T cell receptor beta chains from one sample, sequenced in a study of T cells after yellow fever vaccination (dated by TCRdb to about 2019). The receptor library was made with 5' RACE. Sequenced on an Illumina NovaSeq 6000. Through fastp at Q25 and MiXCR, TCRdb rebuilt clones from the public reads, retaining in-frame beta chains. CDR3 protein duplicates are merged, each entry listing the most common genes and DNA. The sample data list about 320,000 distinct CDR3 sequences, and over 3.5% of these were observed just once. The ten largest clones capture approximately 19% of the sample. The label giving this sample's treatment or condition can be read as: live attenuated yellow fever vaccine strain. The starting material was PBMCs, obtained 15 days after the yellow fever booster vaccination. Receptor source: a man between 18 and 29 years old who received the YFV17D yellow fever vaccine.

This clonotype came up many times. This rearrangement joins TRBV28 to TRBJ1-1; no definite D call. V dropped 3 bases and J dropped 0 bases, with 14 bases sitting between them. The CDR3 is 16 amino acids. Per germline, CDR1 MDHEN and CDR2 SYDVKM. The CDR3 region is CASSLVLAAMNTEAFF. The CDR3 region has the DNA TGTGCCAGCAGTTTGGTCCTCGCAGCCATGAACACTGAAGCTTTCTTT. The full variable domain, with the rest looked up from reference TRBV28 and TRBJ1-1, is DVKVTQSSRYLVKRTGEKVFLECVQDMDHENMFWYRQDPGLGLRLIYFSYDVKMKEKGDIPEGYSVSREKKERFSLILESASTNQTSMYLCASSLVLAAMNTEAFFGQGTRLTVV.

This clonotype was counted at least ten times. The J gene is TRBJ1-6, the V gene TRBV6-5; no firm D call. The germline V gene has CDR1 MNHEY and CDR2 SVGAGI. The V gene lost 3 bases and the J gene lost 0 bases, with 15 bases spanning the gap. This CDR3 spans 18 amino acids. The CDR3 loop reads CASSYRRTLLSYNSPLHF. As DNA, the CDR3 is TGTGCCAGCAGTTATCGCAGAACCTTACTCTCCTATAATTCACCCCTCCACTTT.

At least ten counts were recorded for this clonotype. The chain recombines TRBV12-3 or TRBV12-4 with TRBJ1-2; 7 nucleotides match TRBD1. The trim removed 6 bases at V and 4 bases at J, leaving 5 bases unmatched. The CDR3 has 13 amino acids. The CDR3 loop reads CASSNRGAYGYTF. CDR3 in DNA: TGTGCCAGCAGCAACAGGGGAGCCTATGGCTACACCTTC.

This clonotype was seen repeatedly, ten times or more. This rearrangement joins TRBV12-3 or TRBV12-4 to TRBJ1-1; no reliable D call. The CDR3 runs 12 residues. Deletions cut 8 bases from V and 3 bases from J, with 10 bases between. CDR3 amino acids: CASRVMDTEAFF. In nucleotides, the CDR3 is TGTGCCAGCCGAGTTATGGACACTGAAGCTTTCTTT.

This clonotype was seen ten or more times. This rearrangement joins TRBV12-3 or TRBV12-4 to TRBJ1-1; TRBD1 might be the D (5 bases). V lost 6 bases, J lost 4 bases, and 18 bases lay in between. The CDR3 is 15 residues long. CDR3 nucleotide sequence: TGTGCCAGCAGGGGGCCCTGGGCTTATGCCACTGAAGCTTTCTTT. This encodes CASRGPWAYATEAFF.

This chain joins TRBV29-1 and TRBJ1-1, with unresolved D. From germline, CDR1 is SQVTM and CDR2 ANQGSEA. The CDR3 has 11 amino acids. Between the trimmed V and J ends, which lost 6 bases and 6 bases, there was a span of 11 bases. The CDR3 region has the DNA TGCAGCGTGCCTTCCAGTTCTGAAGCTTTCTTT. As protein: CSVPSSSEAFF.

This clonotype was found many times. The chain uses TRBV2 and TRBJ2-7, with 8 bases aligning to TRBD1. CDR3 size: 13 residues. The V segment lost 3 bases and the J segment 6 bases; nucleotides outside the gene matches: 4. CDR1 and CDR2 from the germline V gene are SNHLY and FYNNEI. CDR3 sequence reads: CASSEVTGGEQYV. The CDR3 nucleotides are TGTGCCAGCAGTGAGGTAACAGGGGGCGAGCAGTACGTC.

This clonotype was observed at least ten times. This chain links TRBV5-1 with TRBJ2-1, with D possibly being TRBD2 (5 bases). V gave up 3 bases and J gave up 7 bases, with 17 bases separating them. Germline CDR1 reads SGHRS; CDR2 reads YFSETQ. The CDR3 totals 15 residues. CDR3 in amino acids: CASSSHDDGVNEQFF. As DNA, the CDR3 is TGCGCCAGCAGCTCCCACGATGACGGGGTAAATGAGCAGTTCTTC.

There are many counts of this clonotype. J is TRBJ2-3 and V is TRBV29-1; 7 nucleotides agree with TRBD2. The CDR3 length is 15 residues. Germline V gene sequence: CDR1 SQVTM, CDR2 ANQGSEA. The J segment lost 5 bases and the V segment lost 0 bases, leaving 8 bases of the junction unmatched. CDR3 in amino acids: CSVEDLGGIGDTQYF. DNA of the CDR3: TGCAGCGTTGAAGATTTGGGGGGGATTGGAGATACGCAGTATTTT.

V usage is TRBV7-2 and J usage is TRBJ1-5, with 10 bases aligning to TRBD1. The CDR3 sequence is 21 residues long. Germline V gene data show CDR1 as SGHTA and CDR2 as FQGNSA. V trimming: 2 bases; J trimming: 2 bases; junction bases outside the gene matches: 18. Written as DNA, the CDR3 is TGTGCCAGCAGCTTATATCATTTGGAGGGACAGGGGAATAGCGGCAATCAGCCCCAGCATTTT. Protein product: CASSLYHLEGQGNSGNQPQHF.

This clonotype has just a few counts. The chain has TRBV29-1 and TRBJ1-2; D not resolved. The germline V gene has CDR1 SQVTM and CDR2 ANQGSEA. V was pared by 1 base and J by 4 bases, with 7 bases between. This CDR3 is 12 amino acids long. The CDR3 region has the DNA TGCAGCGTTGAAGTGAAAGTCTATGGCTACACCTTC. This sequence encodes CSVEVKVYGYTF.

The sample holds a few counts of this clonotype. The rearrangement uses TRBV10-3 and TRBJ2-1; 8 nucleotides agree with TRBD1. Germline V gene lookup returns CDR1 ENHRY and CDR2 SYGVKD. The CDR3 spans 17 residues. The J segment lost 7 bases and the V segment lost 6 bases, leaving 17 bases of the junction unmatched. The CDR3 nucleotides read TGTGCCATCAGGGGTCAACCGGGACAGGACCTGGGGAATGAGCAGTTCTTC. Amino acid sequence: CAIRGQPGQDLGNEQFF.

This clonotype was found many times. The genes are TRBV12-3 or TRBV12-4 and TRBJ2-5; no definite D call. The CDR3 sequence is 13 residues long. With 5 bases removed from V and 2 bases from J, the gap between germline ends came to 9 bases. The CDR3 region has the DNA TGTGCCAGCAGTGGTCGGTGGCAAGAGACCCAGTACTTC. It translates to CASSGRWQETQYF.

This clonotype was seen ten or more times. DNA for the CDR3: TGTGCCAGCAGTGACCGACAGGGATGGATACAGGGCTACACCTTC. Translated, it gives CASSDRQGWIQGYTF. The chain couples TRBV6-6 to TRBJ1-2; 7 bases fit TRBD1. The CDR3 sequence is 15 residues long. CDR1 is MNHNY, CDR2 SVGAGI, per germline (reference sequence). The J segment lost 8 bases and the V segment lost 5 bases, leaving 14 bases of the junction unmatched.

In its sample, this clonotype was seen many times. This sequence joins TRBV20-1 and TRBJ2-3; no firm D call. The germline V gene encodes CDR1 DFQATT and CDR2 SNEGSKA (reference sequence). The CDR3 extends over 14 amino acids. Trimming stripped 1 base from V and 5 bases from J, with 13 bases between. The CDR3 region is CSARVADRVDTQYF. The CDR3 DNA reads TGCAGTGCTAGAGTGGCGGATAGGGTAGATACGCAGTATTTT.

The sample holds a few counts of this clonotype. The chain joins TRBV11-2 to TRBJ2-5; possible D gene TRBD1, 5 bases. Germline loops: CDR1 SGHAT, CDR2 FQNNGV. The germline V and J ends were trimmed by 4 bases and 7 bases, with 10 bases remaining between them. The CDR3 is made up of 12 amino acids. The CDR3 protein is CASSSRVTTQYF. The CDR3 DNA is TGTGCCAGCAGCTCCAGGGTAACGACCCAGTACTTC.

At least ten counts were recorded for this clonotype. The rearrangement links TRBV24-1 to TRBJ1-2; D is unresolved. Germline-derived CDR1 and CDR2 are KGHDR and SFDVKD. The V gene lost 6 bases and the J gene lost 5 bases, with 15 bases spanning the gap. The CDR3 is made up of 14 amino acids. The CDR3 reads CATSPGSSVYGYTF. The CDR3 DNA reads TGTGCCACCAGTCCCGGAAGTTCGGTATATGGCTACACCTTC.

In its sample, this clonotype was seen many times. The chain joins TRBV9 to TRBJ1-1; D is unclear. Germline CDR1 SGDLS, CDR2 YYNGEE. The CDR3 extends over 14 amino acids. Trimming stripped 0 bases from V and 1 base from J, with 7 bases between. The DNA for the CDR3 is TGTGCCAGCAGCGTAGATTCCGGGAACACTGAAGCTTTCTTT. Translated: CASSVDSGNTEAFF.

This clonotype occurred many times. The V and J genes are TRBV12-3 or TRBV12-4 and TRBJ1-2; unclear D gene. This CDR3 comprises 13 residues. V was pared by 4 bases and J by 8 bases, with 14 bases between. The DNA of the CDR3 is TGTGCCAGCAGTTCTGGGCCCTGGGAAGGCTACACCTTC. Translation: CASSSGPWEGYTF.

This clonotype showed up many times. The V and J genes are TRBV4-3 and TRBJ1-4; no reliable D call. The CDR3 spans 14 residues. CDR1 is LGHNA, CDR2 YSLEER, per germline. The ends were cut back, 4 bases at V and 3 bases at J, with 9 bases in the middle. For the CDR3, the DNA is TGCGCCAGCAGCCTTTGGACCTCTAATGAAAAACTGTTTTTT. It translates to CASSLWTSNEKLFF.

The chain links TRBV7-2 to TRBJ1-4, with D maybe TRBD1 (6 bases). The CDR3 is made up of 16 amino acids. Trimming removed 5 bases at V and 7 bases at J, with 20 bases between. CDR1 is SGHTA and CDR2 is FQGNSA in the germline V gene. The DNA for the CDR3 is TGTGCCAGCAGCCTAAACGGGGGGGGCGCGAGTGAAAAACTGTTTTTT. This gives the protein CASSLNGGGASEKLFF.

This clonotype was recorded many times. This rearrangement joins TRBV5-1 to TRBJ2-3; TRBD2 matches at 7 bases. This CDR3 has 15 residues. V lost 2 bases to trimming and J lost 1 base; unmatched junction nucleotides: 4. Germline CDR1 SGHRS, CDR2 YFSETQ. CDR3 protein: CASSFLAEGTDTQYF. The CDR3 DNA reads as TGCGCCAGCAGCTTCCTAGCGGAGGGCACAGATACGCAGTATTTT.

There are many counts of this clonotype. The rearrangement joins TRBV5-1 to TRBJ2-5, with a tentative D call TRBD1 (5 bases). The CDR3 is 15 amino acids. The V end was cut by 0 bases, the J end by 5 bases, with 14 bases between. Germline CDR1 reads SGHRS; CDR2 reads YFSETQ. The DNA for the CDR3 is TGCGCCAGCAGCTTGGCCGACAGCCAAGGGGAGACCCAGTACTTC. Encoded protein: CASSLADSQGETQYF.